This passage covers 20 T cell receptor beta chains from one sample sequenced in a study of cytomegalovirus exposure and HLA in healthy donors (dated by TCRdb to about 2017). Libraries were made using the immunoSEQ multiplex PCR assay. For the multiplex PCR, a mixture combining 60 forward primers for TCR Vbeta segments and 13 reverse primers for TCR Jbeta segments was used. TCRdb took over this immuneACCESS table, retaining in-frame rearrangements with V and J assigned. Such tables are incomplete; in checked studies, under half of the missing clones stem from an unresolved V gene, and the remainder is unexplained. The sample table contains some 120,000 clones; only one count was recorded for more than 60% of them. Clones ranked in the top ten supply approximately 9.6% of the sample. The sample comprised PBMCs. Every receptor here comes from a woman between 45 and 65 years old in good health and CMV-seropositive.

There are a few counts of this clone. DNA for the CDR3: TGTGCCAGCAGGGAGGGTCGAGGTAGCGGGGGCCAAGAGACCCAGTACTTC. It codes for CASREGRGSGGQETQYF. This rearrangement joins TRBV2 to TRBJ2-5, with 9 bases identical to TRBD2. CDR1 and CDR2 (germline): SNHLY, FYNNEI. The V gene end was trimmed by 6 bases and the J gene end by 1 base; junction bases not matched to a gene: 12. This CDR3 contains 17 residues.

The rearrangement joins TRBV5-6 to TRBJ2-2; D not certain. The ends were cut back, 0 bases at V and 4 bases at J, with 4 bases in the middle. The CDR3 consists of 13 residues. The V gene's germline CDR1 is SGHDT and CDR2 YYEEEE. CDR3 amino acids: CASSLGATGELFF. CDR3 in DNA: TGTGCCAGCAGCTTGGGAGCCACCGGGGAGCTGTTTTTT.

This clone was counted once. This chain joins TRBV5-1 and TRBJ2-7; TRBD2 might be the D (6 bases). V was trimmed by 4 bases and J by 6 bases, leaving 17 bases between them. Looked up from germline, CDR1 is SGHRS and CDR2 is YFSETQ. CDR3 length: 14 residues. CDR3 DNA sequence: TGCGCCAGCAGCCTCCGGACTAACTTTGGCGAGCAGTACTTC. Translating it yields CASSLRTNFGEQYF.

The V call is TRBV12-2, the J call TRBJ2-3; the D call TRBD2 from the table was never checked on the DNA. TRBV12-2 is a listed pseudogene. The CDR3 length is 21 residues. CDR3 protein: CASRLALRLAGGHSSTDTQYF. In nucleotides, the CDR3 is TGTGCAAGTCGCTTAGCGCTAAGACTAGCGGGAGGCCACTCTAGCACAGATACGCAGTATTTT.

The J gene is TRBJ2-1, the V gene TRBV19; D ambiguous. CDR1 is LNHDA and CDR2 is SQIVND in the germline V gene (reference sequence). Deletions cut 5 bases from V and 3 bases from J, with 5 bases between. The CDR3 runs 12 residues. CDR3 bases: TGTGCCAGTAGTCCGGGCTACAATGAGCAGTTCTTC. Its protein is CASSPGYNEQFF.

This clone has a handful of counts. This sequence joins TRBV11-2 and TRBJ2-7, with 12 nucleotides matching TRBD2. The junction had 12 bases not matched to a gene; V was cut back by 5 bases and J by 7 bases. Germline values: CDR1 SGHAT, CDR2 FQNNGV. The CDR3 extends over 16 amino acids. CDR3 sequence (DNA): TGTGCCAGCAGCCAATTAAGACTAGCGGGAGTGGGTGAGCAGTACTTC. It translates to CASSQLRLAGVGEQYF.

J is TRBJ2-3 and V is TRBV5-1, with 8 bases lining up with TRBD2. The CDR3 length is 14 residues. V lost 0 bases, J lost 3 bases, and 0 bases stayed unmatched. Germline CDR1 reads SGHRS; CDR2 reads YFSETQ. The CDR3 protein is CASSLERETDTQYF. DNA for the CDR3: TGCGCCAGCAGCTTGGAGCGGGAGACAGATACGCAGTATTTT.

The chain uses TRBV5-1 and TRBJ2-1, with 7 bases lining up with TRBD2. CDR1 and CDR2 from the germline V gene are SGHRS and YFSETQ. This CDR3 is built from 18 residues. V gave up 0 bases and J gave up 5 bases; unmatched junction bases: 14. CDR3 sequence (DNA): TGCGCCAGCAGCTTGGGTGGCCCCCTGAGCGGGACCCACAATGAGCAGTTCTTC. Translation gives CASSLGGPLSGTHNEQFF.

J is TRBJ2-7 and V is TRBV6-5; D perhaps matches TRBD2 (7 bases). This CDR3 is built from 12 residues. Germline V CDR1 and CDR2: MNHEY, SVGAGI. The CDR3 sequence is CAVGGGPYEQYF. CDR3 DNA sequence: TGTGCGGTGGGGGGGGGCCCCTACGAGCAGTACTTC.

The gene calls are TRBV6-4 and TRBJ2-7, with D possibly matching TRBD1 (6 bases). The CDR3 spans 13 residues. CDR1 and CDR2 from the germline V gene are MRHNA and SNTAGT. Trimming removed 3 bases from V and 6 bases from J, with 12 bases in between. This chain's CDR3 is CASSEARGSEQYF. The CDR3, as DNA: TGTGCCAGCAGTGAAGCCAGGGGATCCGAGCAGTACTTC.

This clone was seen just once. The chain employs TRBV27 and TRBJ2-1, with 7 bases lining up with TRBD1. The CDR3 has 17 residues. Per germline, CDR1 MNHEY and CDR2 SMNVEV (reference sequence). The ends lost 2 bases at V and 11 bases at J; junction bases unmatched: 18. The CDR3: CASSLMQGVGLPIKQFF. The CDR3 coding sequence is TGTGCCAGCAGTTTAATGCAGGGGGTCGGTCTCCCAATCAAGCAGTTCTTC.

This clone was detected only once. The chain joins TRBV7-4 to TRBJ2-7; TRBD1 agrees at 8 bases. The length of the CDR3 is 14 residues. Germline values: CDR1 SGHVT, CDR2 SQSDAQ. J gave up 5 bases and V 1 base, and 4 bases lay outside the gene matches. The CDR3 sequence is CASSLGTGIHEQYF. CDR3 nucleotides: TGTGCCAGCAGCTTAGGGACAGGGATCCACGAGCAGTACTTC.

Written as DNA, the CDR3 is TGTGCCAGCACCGTGGCAGAGGGCATTAATTCACCCCTCCACTTT. It yields the protein CASTVAEGINSPLHF. The chain has TRBV5-4 and TRBJ1-6; no firm D call. Germline CDR1 SGHNT, CDR2 YYREEE (reference sequence). This CDR3 contains 15 residues. Trimming took off 6 bases at V and 6 bases at J, with 16 bases between the two ends.

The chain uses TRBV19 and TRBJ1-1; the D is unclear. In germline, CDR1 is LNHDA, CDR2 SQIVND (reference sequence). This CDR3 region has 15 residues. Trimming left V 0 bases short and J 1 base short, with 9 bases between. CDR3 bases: TGTGCCAGTAGTATAGATCTATGGTCGAACACTGAAGCTTTCTTT. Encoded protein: CASSIDLWSNTEAFF.

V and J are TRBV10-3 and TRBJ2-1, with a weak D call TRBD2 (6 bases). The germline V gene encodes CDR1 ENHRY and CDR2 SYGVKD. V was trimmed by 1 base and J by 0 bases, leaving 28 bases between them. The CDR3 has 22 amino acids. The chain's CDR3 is CAISELGHPDGRLGGSYNEQFF. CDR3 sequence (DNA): TGTGCCATCAGTGAGTTAGGACATCCGGACGGTAGGTTGGGGGGCTCCTACAATGAGCAGTTCTTC.

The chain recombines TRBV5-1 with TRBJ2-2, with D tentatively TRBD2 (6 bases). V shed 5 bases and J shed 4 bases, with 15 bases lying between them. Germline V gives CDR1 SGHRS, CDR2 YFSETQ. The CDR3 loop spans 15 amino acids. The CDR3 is CASSSSAGTTGELFF. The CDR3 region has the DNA TGCGCCAGCAGTTCCTCCGCGGGGACCACCGGGGAGCTGTTTTTT.

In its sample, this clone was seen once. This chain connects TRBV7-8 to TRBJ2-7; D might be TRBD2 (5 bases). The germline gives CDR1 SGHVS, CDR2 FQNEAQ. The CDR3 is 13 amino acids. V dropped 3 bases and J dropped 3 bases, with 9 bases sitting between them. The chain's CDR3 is CASSFQEGYEQYF. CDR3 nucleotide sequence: TGTGCCAGCAGCTTTCAAGAGGGCTACGAGCAGTACTTC.

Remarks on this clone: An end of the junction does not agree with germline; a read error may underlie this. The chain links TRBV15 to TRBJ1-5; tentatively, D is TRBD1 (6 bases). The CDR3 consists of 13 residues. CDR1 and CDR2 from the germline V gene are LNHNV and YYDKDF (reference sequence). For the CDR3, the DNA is TGTGCCACCAGCAACTCAGGGGCTCAGCCCCAACATTTT. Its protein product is CATSNSGAQPQHF.

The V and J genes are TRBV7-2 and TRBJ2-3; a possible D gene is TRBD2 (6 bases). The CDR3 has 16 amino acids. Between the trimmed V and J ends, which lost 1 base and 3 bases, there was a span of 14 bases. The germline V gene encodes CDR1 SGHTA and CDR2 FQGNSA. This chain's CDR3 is CASSLESRAGTDTQYF. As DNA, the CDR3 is TGTGCCAGCAGCTTAGAATCGCGGGCGGGGACAGATACGCAGTATTTT. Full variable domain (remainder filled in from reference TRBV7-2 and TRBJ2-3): GAGVSQSPSNKVTEKGKDVELRCDPISGHTALYWYRQSLGQGLEFLIYFQGNSAPDKSGLPSDRFSAERTGGSVSTLTIQRTQQEDSAVYLCASSLESRAGTDTQYFGPGTRLTVL.

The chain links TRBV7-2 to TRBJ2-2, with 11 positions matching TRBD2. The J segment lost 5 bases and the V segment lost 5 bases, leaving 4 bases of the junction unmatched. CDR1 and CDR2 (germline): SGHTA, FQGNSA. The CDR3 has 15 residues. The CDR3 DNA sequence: TGTGCCAGCAGCATCTGGACTAGCGGGACCGGGGAGCTGTTTTTT. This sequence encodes CASSIWTSGTGELFF.